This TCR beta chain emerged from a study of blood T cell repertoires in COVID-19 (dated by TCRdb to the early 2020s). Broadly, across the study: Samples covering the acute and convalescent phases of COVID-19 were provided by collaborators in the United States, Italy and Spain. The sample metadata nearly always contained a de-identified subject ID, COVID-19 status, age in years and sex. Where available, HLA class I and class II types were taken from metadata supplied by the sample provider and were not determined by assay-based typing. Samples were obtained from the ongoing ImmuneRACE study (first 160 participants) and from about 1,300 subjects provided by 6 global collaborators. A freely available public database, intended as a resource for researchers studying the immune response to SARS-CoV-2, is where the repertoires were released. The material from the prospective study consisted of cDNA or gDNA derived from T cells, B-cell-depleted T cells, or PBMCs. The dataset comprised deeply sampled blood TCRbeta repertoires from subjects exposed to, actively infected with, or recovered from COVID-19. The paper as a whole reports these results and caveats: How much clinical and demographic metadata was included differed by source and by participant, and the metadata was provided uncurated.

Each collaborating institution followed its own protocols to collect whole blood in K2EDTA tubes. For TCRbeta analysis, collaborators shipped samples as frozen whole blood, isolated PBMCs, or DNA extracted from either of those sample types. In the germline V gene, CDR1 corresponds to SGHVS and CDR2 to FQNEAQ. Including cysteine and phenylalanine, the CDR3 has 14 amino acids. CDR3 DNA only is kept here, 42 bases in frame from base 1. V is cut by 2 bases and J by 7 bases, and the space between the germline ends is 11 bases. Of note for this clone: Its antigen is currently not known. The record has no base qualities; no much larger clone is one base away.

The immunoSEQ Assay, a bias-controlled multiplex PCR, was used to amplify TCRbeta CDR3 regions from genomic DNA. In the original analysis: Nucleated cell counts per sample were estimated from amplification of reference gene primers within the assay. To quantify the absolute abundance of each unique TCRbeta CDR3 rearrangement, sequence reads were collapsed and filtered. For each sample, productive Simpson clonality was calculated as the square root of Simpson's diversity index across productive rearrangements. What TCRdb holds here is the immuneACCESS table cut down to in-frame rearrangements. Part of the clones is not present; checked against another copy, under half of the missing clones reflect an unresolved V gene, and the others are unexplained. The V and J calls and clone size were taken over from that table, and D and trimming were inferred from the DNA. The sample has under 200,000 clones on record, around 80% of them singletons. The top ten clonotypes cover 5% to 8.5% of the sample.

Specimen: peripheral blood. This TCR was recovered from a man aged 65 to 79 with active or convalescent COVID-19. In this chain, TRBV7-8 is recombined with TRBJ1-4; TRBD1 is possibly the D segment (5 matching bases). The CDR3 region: CASSLSGHSEKLFF. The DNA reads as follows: TGTGCCAGCAGCTTATCAGGGCATAGTGAAAAACTGTTTTTT.